Shown below are 28 T cell receptor beta chains from a single sample sequenced in a study of glioma-infiltrating T cells after dendritic cell vaccination. Libraries were prepared by immunoSEQ multiplex PCR; TCRdb keeps only in-frame clonotypes and omits some of them. In the table there are about 64,000 clones, 86% of which are singletons. Stated time point: after dendritic cell vaccination, including at tumor progression/relapse. The sample consisted of blood, taken after dendritic cell vaccination. These receptors all come from a human donor with glioblastoma.

V usage is TRBV4-2 and J usage is TRBJ2-7, with 9 bases fitting TRBD1. V was clipped by 3 bases and J by 4 bases; unmatched bases: 4. In germline, CDR1 is LGHNA, CDR2 YNFKEQ. This CDR3 has 14 amino acids. In DNA, the CDR3 is TGTGCCAGCAGCCAGGACAGGGGTGAATACGAGCAGTACTTC. Amino acid sequence: CASSQDRGEYEQYF.

Here the CDR3 reads CASSGGGLAGGPGEQYF. As DNA, the CDR3 is TGTGCCAGCAGCGGAGGGGGACTAGCGGGAGGGCCGGGGGAGCAGTACTTC. V usage is TRBV9 and J usage is TRBJ2-7, with TRBD2 identical over 16 bases. Germline V CDR1 and CDR2: SGDLS, YYNGEE. CDR3 size: 17 residues. V trimming: 3 bases; J trimming: 7 bases; junction bases outside the gene matches: 10. The full variable domain, completed using reference TRBV9 and TRBJ2-7, is DSGVTQTPKHLITATGQRVTLRCSPRSGDLSVYWYQQSLDQGLQFLIQYYNGEERAKGNILERFSAQQFPDLHSELNLSSLELGDSALYFCASSGGGLAGGPGEQYFGPGTRLTVT.

This clone has only one observation. The J gene is TRBJ2-1, the V gene TRBV5-1, with D maybe TRBD2 (5 bases). Germline V gene data show CDR1 as SGHRS and CDR2 as YFSETQ. The germline V and J ends were trimmed by 7 bases and 3 bases, with 11 bases remaining between them. The CDR3 runs to 13 residues. The DNA of the CDR3 is TGCGCCAGCGCCGGAGAGGGCTACAATGAGCAGTTCTTC. Its translation: CASAGEGYNEQFF.

The gene calls are TRBV27 and TRBJ2-2; D possibly corresponds to TRBD1 (5 bases). The CDR3 totals 12 residues. Trimming removed 4 bases at V and 6 bases at J, with 6 bases between. Germline CDR1 reads MNHEY; CDR2 reads SMNVEV (reference sequence). The DNA of the CDR3 is TGTGCCAGCAGTTACAGGTCCGGGGAGCTGTTTTTT. Translated, it gives CASSYRSGELFF.

V gene TRBV4-1 combines with J gene TRBJ1-5, with D perhaps matching TRBD1 (6 bases). With 4 bases removed from V and 2 bases from J, the gap between germline ends came to 12 bases. Germline V lookup: CDR1 MGHRA, CDR2 YSYEKL. The CDR3 spans 15 residues. CDR3 bases: TGCGCCAGCAGCCCGCGGACAGAGGGCAATCAGCCCCAGCATTTT. It encodes CASSPRTEGNQPQHF.

The rearrangement uses TRBV13 and TRBJ1-1; 8 nucleotides align to TRBD1. Looked up from germline, CDR1 is PRHDT and CDR2 is FYEKMQ (reference sequence). This CDR3 spans 17 amino acids. V was pared by 2 bases and J by 0 bases, with 8 bases of the junction left unmatched. In nucleotides, the CDR3 is TGTGCCAGCAGCTTAAGTTCCGGACAGGGCATGAACACTGAAGCTTTCTTT. Protein: CASSLSSGQGMNTEAFF.

V usage is TRBV6-5 and J usage is TRBJ2-1; D unclear. The CDR3 has 14 residues. The germline V and J ends were trimmed by 1 base and 5 bases, with 9 bases remaining between them. CDR1 MNHEY and CDR2 SVGAGI come from the germline V gene. The CDR3 sequence: CASSYFGQDNEQFF. The CDR3 coding sequence is TGTGCCAGCAGTTACTTCGGTCAGGACAATGAGCAGTTCTTC.

The J gene is TRBJ2-3, the V gene TRBV4-1, with 8 bases aligning to TRBD2. Germline assignment: CDR1 MGHRA and CDR2 YSYEKL. The CDR3 has 17 residues. The J segment lost 0 bases and the V segment lost 1 base, leaving 6 bases of the junction unmatched. CDR3 amino acids: CASSQVGAGASTDTQYF. The CDR3 nucleotides read TGCGCCAGCAGCCAAGTGGGAGCGGGAGCTAGCACAGATACGCAGTATTTT.

This chain connects TRBV27 to TRBJ1-1; 12 nucleotides match TRBD1. The CDR3 has 14 residues. Germline trimming cut 10 bases from V and 4 bases from J; bases unmatched to any gene: 7. Germline V gene lookup returns CDR1 MNHEY and CDR2 SMNVEV (reference sequence). CDR3 loop: CATWDRGRVTEAFF. CDR3 DNA: TGTGCCACCTGGGACAGGGGGCGGGTCACTGAAGCTTTCTTT.

This sequence joins TRBV4-2 and TRBJ2-3; 12 bases fit TRBD2. Germline CDR1 reads LGHNA; CDR2 reads YNFKEQ. The CDR3 contains 18 residues. The J segment lost 4 bases and the V segment lost 0 bases, leaving 8 bases of the junction unmatched. The CDR3 DNA sequence: TGTGCCAGCAGCCAAGATTTGACTAGCGGGAGTGGGGCAGATACGCAGTATTTT. Its translation: CASSQDLTSGSGADTQYF.

V is TRBV5-1 and J is TRBJ2-3; the match to TRBD2 covers 7 bases. Looked up from germline, CDR1 is SGHRS and CDR2 is YFSETQ. V shed 0 bases, J shed 1 base, and the junction held 2 bases outside the gene matches. The CDR3 is 15 amino acids. The CDR3 here is CASSLAAGGTDTQYF. In DNA form, the CDR3 reads TGCGCCAGCAGCTTGGCGGCGGGGGGCACAGATACGCAGTATTTT.

The gene calls are TRBV19 and TRBJ2-7; 7 bases align to TRBD1. V was pared by 5 bases and J by 4 bases, with 2 bases of the junction left unmatched. Germline V gene lookup returns CDR1 LNHDA and CDR2 SQIVND (reference sequence). The CDR3 spans 12 residues. CDR3 residues: CASSAGGYEQYF. As DNA, the CDR3 is TGTGCCAGTAGTGCAGGGGGATACGAGCAGTACTTC.

This clone has more than one count but fewer than ten. The chain recombines TRBV27 with TRBJ2-2, with 11 bases matching TRBD2. From germline, CDR1 is MNHEY and CDR2 SMNVEV (reference sequence). The CDR3 runs to 17 residues. V lost 5 bases, J lost 4 bases, and 9 bases stayed unmatched. As DNA, the CDR3 is TGTGCCAGCAGTGAAATAGCGGGAGGGCCGGGCACCGGGGAGCTGTTTTTT. It yields the protein CASSEIAGGPGTGELFF.

The chain joins TRBV5-4 to TRBJ2-7; possibly TRBD2 for D (5 bases). Germline lookup yields CDR1 SGHNT and CDR2 YYREEE (reference sequence). V lost 0 bases to trimming and J lost 2 bases, with 12 bases between them. The length of the CDR3 is 15 residues. The CDR3, as DNA: TGTGCCAGCAGCTTGGCCCTAGCTCCGACCTACGAGCAGTACTTC. It codes for CASSLALAPTYEQYF.

The chain has TRBV19 and TRBJ2-1, with TRBD2 matching 10 bases. V dropped 4 bases and J dropped 0; count of bases not matched to a gene: 6. Germline V CDR1 and CDR2: LNHDA, SQIVND (reference sequence). This CDR3 region has 17 residues. This chain's CDR3 is CASSTLAGESSYNEQFF. DNA for the CDR3: TGTGCCAGTAGTACCCTAGCGGGGGAGAGCTCCTACAATGAGCAGTTCTTC.

This clone was recorded a few times. The rearrangement links TRBV5-5 to TRBJ2-5; 12 nucleotides align to TRBD2. The germline V gene has CDR1 SGHKS and CDR2 YYEKEE (reference sequence). The ends lost 6 bases at V and 0 bases at J; junction bases unmatched: 6. This CDR3 has 16 residues. The CDR3 sequence: CASTLTSGGYQETQYF. The DNA for the CDR3 is TGTGCCAGCACCCTAACTAGCGGGGGGTACCAAGAGACCCAGTACTTC.

This clone was seen a few times. The rearrangement links TRBV5-1 to TRBJ1-1; 7 bases agree with TRBD1. This CDR3 has 15 residues. CDR1 and CDR2 from the germline V gene are SGHRS and YFSETQ. V shed 4 bases, J shed 0 bases, and the junction held 6 bases outside the gene matches. CDR3: CASSGGQTMNTEAFF. For the CDR3, the DNA is TGCGCCAGCAGCGGGGGACAGACCATGAACACTGAAGCTTTCTTT. Variable domain in full (rest from reference TRBV5-1 and TRBJ1-1): KAGVTQTPRYLIKTRGQQVTLSCSPISGHRSVSWYQQTPGQGLQFLFEYFSETQRNKGNFPGRFSGRQFSNSRSEMNVSTLELGDSALYLCASSGGQTMNTEAFFGQGTRLTVV.

This clone has only a few counts. The chain joins TRBV5-6 to TRBJ1-6; weak D call: TRBD1 (5 bases). The CDR3 runs to 16 residues. The germline gives CDR1 SGHDT, CDR2 YYEEEE. V lost 2 bases and J 7 bases, leaving 16 bases between the germline ends. CDR3 in DNA: TGTGCCAGCAGCTTCAGCATCGGGAGGGGAAATTCACCCCTCCACTTT. Amino acids: CASSFSIGRGNSPLHF.

This clone was picked up one time. This chain uses TRBV27 with TRBJ2-5; the match to TRBD2 covers 10 bases. The CDR3 sequence is 15 residues long. Per the germline V gene, CDR1 is MNHEY and CDR2 is SMNVEV (reference sequence). With 7 bases clipped from V and 5 bases from J, the junction kept 10 bases outside the gene matches. The CDR3 DNA is TGTGCCAGCAACCCGCTAGCGGGAGTCGGGGAGACCCAGTACTTC. This translates into CASNPLAGVGETQYF.

The chain uses TRBV30 and TRBJ2-1; TRBD2 might be the D (6 bases). Trimming left V 8 bases short and J 12 bases short, with 14 bases between. Germline V gives CDR1 GTSNPN, CDR2 SVGIG (reference sequence). The CDR3 is 10 amino acids. The CDR3 nucleotides are TGTGCCGGAGGGGATGAGGCGCAGTTCTTC. Amino acid sequence: CAGGDEAQFF.

This chain uses TRBV27 with TRBJ1-2, with a possible D match to TRBD1 (6 bases). With 8 bases removed from V and 2 bases from J, the gap between germline ends came to 15 bases. This CDR3 is 14 amino acids long. Germline V gene sequence: CDR1 MNHEY, CDR2 SMNVEV (reference sequence). CDR3 sequence reads: CASARQVSNYGYTF. CDR3 coding DNA: TGTGCCAGCGCAAGACAGGTCTCAAACTATGGCTACACCTTC.

The chain links TRBV11-1 to TRBJ2-7; TRBD2 matches at 8 bases. There are 14 residues in the CDR3. J lost 2 bases, V lost 4 bases, and 4 bases had no gene match. Germline V gene sequence: CDR1 SGHAT, CDR2 FQDESV (reference sequence). The CDR3 reads CASSSPGLAYEQYF. In DNA form, the CDR3 reads TGTGCCAGCAGCTCGCCGGGACTAGCCTACGAGCAGTACTTC.

The genes are TRBV7-2 and TRBJ2-7, with 12 positions matching TRBD2. With V trimmed by 5 bases and J by 3 bases, 2 bases remained unmatched. The V gene's germline CDR1 is SGHTA and CDR2 FQGNSA. The CDR3 runs 14 residues. The CDR3 reads CASSQGLAGYEQYF. The CDR3 bases are TGTGCCAGCAGCCAGGGACTAGCGGGCTACGAGCAGTACTTC. The entire variable domain, with the rest obtained from reference TRBV7-2 and TRBJ2-7, is as follows: GAGVSQSPSNKVTEKGKDVELRCDPISGHTALYWYRQSLGQGLEFLIYFQGNSAPDKSGLPSDRFSAERTGGSVSTLTIQRTQQEDSAVYLCASSQGLAGYEQYFGPGTRLTVT.

J is TRBJ1-2 and V is TRBV4-3; 9 nucleotides agree with TRBD1. The germline gives CDR1 LGHNA, CDR2 YSLEER. CDR3 length: 15 residues. The junction had 8 bases not matched to a gene; V was cut back by 1 base and J by 8 bases. The DNA of the CDR3 is TGCGCCAGCAGCCAAGGTGGAGACAGGGGGGAAGGCTACACCTTC. Translation: CASSQGGDRGEGYTF.

The chain links TRBV29-1 to TRBJ1-2; D unresolved. The CDR3 sequence is 14 residues long. The V end lost 7 bases, the J end lost 3 bases, and 18 bases lay between the germline ends. Germline-derived CDR1 and CDR2 are SQVTM and ANQGSEA. The CDR3 region is CSARSGSEHYGYTF. In DNA, the CDR3 is TGCAGCGCACGATCGGGAAGCGAGCACTATGGCTACACCTTC.

The V gene is TRBV19, the J gene TRBJ2-5; the D gene is possibly TRBD2 (6 bases). Gene TRBJ2-7 matches the end of the DNA better, so the J call may be wrong. The CDR3 length is 14 residues. The germline gives CDR1 LNHDA, CDR2 SQIVND (reference sequence). CDR3 protein: CASRGGVGSYEQYF. In DNA, the CDR3 is TGTGCCAGCCGCGGAGGGGTAGGTTCCTACGAGCAGTACTTC.

DNA of the CDR3: TGTGCCAGCAGCCACGGTGGCAATCAGCCCCAGCATTTT. It specifies CASSHGGNQPQHF. J is TRBJ1-5 and V is TRBV7-2; D is ambiguous. The CDR3 is 13 residues long. Trimming took 5 bases from V and 2 from J, leaving 7 bases between them. The germline CDR1 and CDR2 sequences are SGHTA and FQGNSA. The whole variable domain, filled in from reference TRBV7-2 and TRBJ1-5, reads GAGVSQSPSNKVTEKGKDVELRCDPISGHTALYWYRQSLGQGLEFLIYFQGNSAPDKSGLPSDRFSAERTGGSVSTLTIQRTQQEDSAVYLCASSHGGNQPQHFGDGTRLSIL.

This rearrangement joins TRBV4-2 to TRBJ2-7; D may be TRBD1 (5 bases). V lost 6 bases, J lost 5 bases, and 14 bases lay in between. The CDR3 length is 13 residues. Germline lookup yields CDR1 LGHNA and CDR2 YNFKEQ. The CDR3 sequence is CASRQGGENEQYF. The DNA for the CDR3 is TGTGCCAGCAGGCAGGGTGGGGAAAACGAGCAGTACTTC.